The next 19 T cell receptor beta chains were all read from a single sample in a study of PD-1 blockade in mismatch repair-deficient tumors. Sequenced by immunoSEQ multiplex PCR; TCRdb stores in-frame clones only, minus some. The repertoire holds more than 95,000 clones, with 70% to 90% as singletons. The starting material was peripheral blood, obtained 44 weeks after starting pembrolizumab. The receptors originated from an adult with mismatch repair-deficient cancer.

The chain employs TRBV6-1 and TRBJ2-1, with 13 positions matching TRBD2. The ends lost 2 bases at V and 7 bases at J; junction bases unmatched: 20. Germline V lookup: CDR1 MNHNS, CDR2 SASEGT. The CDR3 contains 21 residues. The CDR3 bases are TGTGCCAGCAGTGAATCGGGCAGTGCCGGGACTAGCGGGATGTTACGGAATGAGCAGTTCTTC. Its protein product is CASSESGSAGTSGMLRNEQFF.

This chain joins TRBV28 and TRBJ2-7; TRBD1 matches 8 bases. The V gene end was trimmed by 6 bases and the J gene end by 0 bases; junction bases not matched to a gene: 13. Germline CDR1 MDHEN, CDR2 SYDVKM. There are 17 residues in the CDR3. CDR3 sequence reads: CASSYLPRGHSSYEQYF. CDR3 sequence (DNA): TGTGCCAGCAGCTACCTCCCCAGGGGGCATAGCTCCTACGAGCAGTACTTC.

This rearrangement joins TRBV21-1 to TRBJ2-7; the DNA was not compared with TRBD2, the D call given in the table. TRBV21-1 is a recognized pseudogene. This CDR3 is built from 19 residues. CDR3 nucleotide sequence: TGTGCCAGCAGCTTCCCTCCGGGACTAGCGACGAGACTATCCTACGAGCAGTACTTC. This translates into CASSFPPGLATRLSYEQYF.

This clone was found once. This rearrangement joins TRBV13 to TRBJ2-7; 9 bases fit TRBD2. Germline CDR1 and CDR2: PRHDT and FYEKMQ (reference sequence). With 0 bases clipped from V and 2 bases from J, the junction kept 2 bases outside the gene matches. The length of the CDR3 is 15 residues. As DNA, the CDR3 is TGTGCCAGCAGCTTAGGTTCTAGCGGGGCCTACGAGCAGTACTTC. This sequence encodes CASSLGSSGAYEQYF.

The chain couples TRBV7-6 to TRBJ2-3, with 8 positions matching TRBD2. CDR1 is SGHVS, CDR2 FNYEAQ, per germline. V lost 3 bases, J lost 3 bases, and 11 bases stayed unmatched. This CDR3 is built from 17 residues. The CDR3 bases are TGTGCCAGCAGCTTCGCTAGCCCCGGGGGGGTTACAGATACGCAGTATTTT. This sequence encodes CASSFASPGGVTDTQYF.

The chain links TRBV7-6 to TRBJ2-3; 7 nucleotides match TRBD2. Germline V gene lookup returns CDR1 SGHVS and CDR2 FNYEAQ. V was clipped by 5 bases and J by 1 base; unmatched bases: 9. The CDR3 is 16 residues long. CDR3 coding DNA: TGTGCCAGCAGCCACGGGGAGGGCCGGGGCACAGATACGCAGTATTTT. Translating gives CASSHGEGRGTDTQYF.

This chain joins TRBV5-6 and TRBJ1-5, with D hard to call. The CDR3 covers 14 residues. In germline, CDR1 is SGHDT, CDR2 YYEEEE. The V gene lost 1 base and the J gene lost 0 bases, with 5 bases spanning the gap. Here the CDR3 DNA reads TGTGCCAGCAGCTTGCGAGGTAGCAATCAGCCCCAGCATTTT. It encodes CASSLRGSNQPQHF.

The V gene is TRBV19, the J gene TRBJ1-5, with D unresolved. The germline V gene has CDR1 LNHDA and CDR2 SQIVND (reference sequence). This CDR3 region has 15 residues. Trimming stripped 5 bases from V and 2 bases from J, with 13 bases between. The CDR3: CASSAPERGNQPQHF. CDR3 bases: TGTGCCAGTAGTGCGCCGGAGCGCGGCAATCAGCCCCAGCATTTT.

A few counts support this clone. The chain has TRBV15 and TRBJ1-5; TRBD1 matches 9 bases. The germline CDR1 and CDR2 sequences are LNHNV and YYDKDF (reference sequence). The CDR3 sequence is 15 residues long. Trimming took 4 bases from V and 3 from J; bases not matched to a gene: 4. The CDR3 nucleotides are TGTGCCACCAGCAACTACAGGGGGCTCAATCAGCCCCAGCATTTT. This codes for CATSNYRGLNQPQHF.

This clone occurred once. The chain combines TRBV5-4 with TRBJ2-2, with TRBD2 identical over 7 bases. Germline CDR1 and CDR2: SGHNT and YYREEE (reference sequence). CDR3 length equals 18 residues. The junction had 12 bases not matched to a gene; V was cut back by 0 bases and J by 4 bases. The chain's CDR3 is CASSLELSLAGGTGELFF. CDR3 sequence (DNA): TGTGCCAGCAGCTTGGAGTTGAGCTTAGCGGGCGGCACCGGGGAGCTGTTTTTT. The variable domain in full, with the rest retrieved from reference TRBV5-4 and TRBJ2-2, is ETGVTQSPTHLIKTRGQQVTLRCSSQSGHNTVSWYQQALGQGPQFIFQYYREEENGRGNFPPRFSGLQFPNYSSELNVNALELDDSALYLCASSLELSLAGGTGELFFGEGSRLTVL.

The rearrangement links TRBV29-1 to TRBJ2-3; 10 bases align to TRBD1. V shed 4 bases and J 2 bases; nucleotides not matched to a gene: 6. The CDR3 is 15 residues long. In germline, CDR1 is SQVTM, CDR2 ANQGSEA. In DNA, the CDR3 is TGCAGCGTTGCCAGGACAGGGGGGACCACAGATACGCAGTATTTT. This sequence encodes CSVARTGGTTDTQYF.

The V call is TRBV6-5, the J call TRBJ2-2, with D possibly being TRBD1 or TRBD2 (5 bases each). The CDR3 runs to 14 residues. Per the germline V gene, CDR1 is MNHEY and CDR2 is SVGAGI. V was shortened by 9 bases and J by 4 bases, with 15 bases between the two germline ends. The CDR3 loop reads CASFRRDGTGELFF. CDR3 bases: TGTGCCAGTTTCCGCAGGGACGGCACCGGGGAGCTGTTTTTT.

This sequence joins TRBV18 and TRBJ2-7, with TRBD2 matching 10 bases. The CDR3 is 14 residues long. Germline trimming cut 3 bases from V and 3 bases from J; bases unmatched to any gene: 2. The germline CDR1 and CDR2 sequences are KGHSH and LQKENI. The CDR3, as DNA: TGTGCCAGCTCACCCCTAGCGGGAGTCTACGAGCAGTACTTC. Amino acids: CASSPLAGVYEQYF.

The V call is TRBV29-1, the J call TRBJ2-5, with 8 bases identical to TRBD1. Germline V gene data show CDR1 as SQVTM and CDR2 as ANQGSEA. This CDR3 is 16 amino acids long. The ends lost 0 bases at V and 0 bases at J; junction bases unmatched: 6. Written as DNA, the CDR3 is TGCAGCGTTGAAGATGGCAGGGGGCTAAACCAAGAGACCCAGTACTTC. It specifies CSVEDGRGLNQETQYF.

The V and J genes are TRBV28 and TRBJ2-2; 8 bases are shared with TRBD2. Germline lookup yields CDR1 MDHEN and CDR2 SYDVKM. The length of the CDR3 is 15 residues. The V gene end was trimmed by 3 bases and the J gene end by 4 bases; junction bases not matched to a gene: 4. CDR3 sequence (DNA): TGTGCCAGCAGTTTTCGGCGGGAGGTCACCGGGGAGCTGTTTTTT. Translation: CASSFRREVTGELFF.

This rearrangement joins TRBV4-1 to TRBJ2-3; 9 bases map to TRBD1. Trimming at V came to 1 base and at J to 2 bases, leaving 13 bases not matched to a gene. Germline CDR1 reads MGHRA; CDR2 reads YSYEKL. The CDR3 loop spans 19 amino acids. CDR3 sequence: CASSQVFRRTGVDTDTQYF. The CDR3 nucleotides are TGCGCCAGCAGCCAAGTTTTCAGGAGGACAGGGGTTGACACAGATACGCAGTATTTT.

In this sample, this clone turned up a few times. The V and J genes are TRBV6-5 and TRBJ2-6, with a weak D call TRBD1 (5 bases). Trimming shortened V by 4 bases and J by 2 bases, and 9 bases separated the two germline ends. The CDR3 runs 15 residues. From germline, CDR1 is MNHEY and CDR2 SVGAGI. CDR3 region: CASSSLGAGANVLTF. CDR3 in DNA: TGTGCCAGCAGTTCCTTAGGGGCTGGGGCCAACGTCCTGACTTTC.

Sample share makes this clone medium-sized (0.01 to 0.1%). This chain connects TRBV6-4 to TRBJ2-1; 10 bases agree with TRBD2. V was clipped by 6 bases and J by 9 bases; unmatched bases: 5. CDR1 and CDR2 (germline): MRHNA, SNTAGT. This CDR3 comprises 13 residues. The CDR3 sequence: CASSLAGVGEQFF. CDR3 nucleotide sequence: TGTGCCAGCAGCCTAGCGGGAGTAGGTGAGCAGTTCTTC.

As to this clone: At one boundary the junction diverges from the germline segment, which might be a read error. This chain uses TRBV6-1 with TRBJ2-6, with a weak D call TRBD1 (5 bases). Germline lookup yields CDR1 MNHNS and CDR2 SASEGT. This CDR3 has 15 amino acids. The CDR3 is CANSQGSSGANVLTF. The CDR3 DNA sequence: TGTGCCAACAGTCAGGGAAGCTCGGGGGCCAACGTCCTGACTTTC.